The 27 T cell receptor beta chains listed next were all sequenced from one sample in a study of T cell responses to AZD1222 COVID-19 vaccine. TCRdb's copy holds only in-frame clones and misses some; the assay was immunoSEQ multiplex PCR. The sample has over 150,000 clones, around 94% seen once. The sample consisted of peripheral blood, taken 28 days after the second AZD1222 dose. The origin of the receptors is an adult who received the AZD1222 COVID-19 vaccine.

This clone came up a few times. The chain employs TRBV7-9 and TRBJ2-2; D is perhaps TRBD1 or TRBD2 (5 bases each). V dropped 10 bases and J dropped 5 bases, with 14 bases sitting between them. In germline, CDR1 is SEHNR, CDR2 FQNEAQ (reference sequence). The length of the CDR3 is 13 residues. CDR3: CAIPGRRTGELFF. CDR3 coding DNA: TGTGCCATACCGGGACGTAGAACCGGGGAGCTGTTTTTT.

The J gene is TRBJ2-2, the V gene TRBV6-2 or TRBV6-3, with D possibly TRBD1 on 5 matching bases. Trimming removed 2 bases from V and 2 bases from J, with 9 bases in between. The CDR3 sequence is 15 residues long. Germline values: CDR1 MNHEY, CDR2 SVGEGT. CDR3 sequence: CASSYTRTNTGELFF. The CDR3 DNA reads TGTGCCAGCAGTTACACCCGGACAAACACCGGGGAGCTGTTTTTT.

This chain links TRBV3-1 (or the pseudogene TRBV3-2) with TRBJ1-1, with D possibly TRBD1 on 5 matching bases. This CDR3 contains 13 residues. Trimming cost V 1 base and J 9 bases, with 12 bases left between them. Germline lookup yields CDR1 LGHDT and CDR2 YNNKEL (reference sequence). The CDR3 sequence: CASSQVRDGKAFF. The CDR3 DNA is TGTGCCAGCAGCCAAGTAAGGGACGGGAAAGCTTTCTTT.

The J gene is TRBJ1-1, the V gene TRBV19; 9 nucleotides agree with TRBD1. Germline V CDR1 and CDR2: LNHDA, SQIVND (reference sequence). The V and J ends lost 3 bases and 5 bases, in that order; junction bases with no gene match: 4. This CDR3 spans 14 amino acids. The CDR3 nucleotides read TGTGCCAGTAGTATTAAGGACAGGGGAACTGAAGCTTTCTTT. As protein: CASSIKDRGTEAFF. Using reference TRBV19 and TRBJ1-1 for the parts outside the CDR3, the full variable domain is DGGITQSPKYLFRKEGQNVTLSCEQNLNHDAMYWYRQDPGQGLRLIYYSQIVNDFQKGDIAEGYSVSREKKESFPLTVTSAQKNPTAFYLCASSIKDRGTEAFFGQGTRLTVV.

On this clone: The conserved closing phenylalanine or tryptophan is absent in this CDR3, likely reflecting a read error. This chain connects TRBV19 to TRBJ1-1; D not certain. Per germline, CDR1 LNHDA and CDR2 SQIVND (reference sequence). The V end was cut by 3 bases, the J end by 1 base, with 9 bases between. The CDR3 is made up of 14 amino acids. CDR3 DNA: TGTGCCAGTAGTATCGACGGGAAGAACACTGAAGCTTTCCTT. It translates to CASSIDGKNTEAFL.

The chain recombines TRBV5-6 with TRBJ2-7; perhaps TRBD2 as D (6 bases). This CDR3 is built from 15 residues. Looked up from germline, CDR1 is SGHDT and CDR2 is YYEEEE. V lost 2 bases and J 2 bases, leaving 14 bases between the germline ends. The CDR3 DNA is TGTGCCAGCAGCTTATCGGGAGAACCCCCCTACGAGCAGTACTTC. It codes for CASSLSGEPPYEQYF.

There are a few counts of this clone. CDR3 DNA sequence: TGTGCCAGCAGTCGGACTAGCTACAATGAGCAGTTCTTC. Encoded protein: CASSRTSYNEQFF. The gene calls are TRBV2 and TRBJ2-1; 7 bases agree with TRBD2. Trimming cost V 5 bases and J 3 bases; bases outside gene matches: 1. Germline-derived CDR1 and CDR2 are SNHLY and FYNNEI. This CDR3 has 13 amino acids. Drawing the rest from reference TRBV2 and TRBJ2-1, the complete variable domain is EPEVTQTPSHQVTQMGQEVILRCVPISNHLYFYWYRQILGQKVEFLVSFYNNEISEKSEIFDDQFSVERPDGSNFTLKIRSTKLEDSAMYFCASSRTSYNEQFFGPGTRLTVL.

The chain employs TRBV4-3 and TRBJ1-1; no definite D call. V was trimmed by 4 bases and J by 6 bases, leaving 12 bases between them. The CDR3 is 13 amino acids. Looked up from germline, CDR1 is LGHNA and CDR2 is YSLEER. In DNA, the CDR3 is TGCGCCAGCAGCCCCGGACTTGACGCTGAAGCTTTCTTT. Translated: CASSPGLDAEAFF.

The CDR3 loop is CASSALGLAEYNEQFF. The CDR3 DNA reads TGTGCCAGCAGCGCTCTGGGACTAGCGGAATACAATGAGCAGTTCTTC. This chain links TRBV2 with TRBJ2-1; 11 bases align to TRBD2. Germline CDR1 and CDR2: SNHLY and FYNNEI. V lost 6 bases, J lost 4 bases, and 8 bases stayed unmatched. This CDR3 region has 16 residues.

V gene TRBV15 combines with J gene TRBJ2-1, with 8 bases fitting TRBD1. From germline, CDR1 is LNHNV and CDR2 YYDKDF (reference sequence). J lost 2 bases, V lost 0 bases, and 3 bases had no gene match. The CDR3 is 16 amino acids. As DNA, the CDR3 is TGTGCCACCAGCAGAGACGGACAGGGAGCCTACAATGAGCAGTTCTTC. This encodes CATSRDGQGAYNEQFF.

The chain combines TRBV4-3 with TRBJ2-7, with 8 bases matching TRBD2. V was clipped by 0 bases and J by 5 bases; unmatched bases: 9. The germline V gene encodes CDR1 LGHNA and CDR2 YSLEER. The CDR3 loop spans 16 amino acids. CDR3 in DNA: TGCGCCAGCAGCCAAGATCCGGGGGGGGGTTCGGACGAGCAGTACTTC. Its translation is CASSQDPGGGSDEQYF.

This rearrangement joins TRBV28 to TRBJ1-1, with D maybe TRBD1 (5 bases). With 6 bases removed from V and 7 bases from J, the gap between germline ends came to 21 bases. The CDR3 spans 15 residues. The germline gives CDR1 MDHEN, CDR2 SYDVKM. CDR3 in amino acids: CASRPGGEGLGEAFF. The CDR3, as DNA: TGTGCCAGCAGACCCGGTGGGGAGGGGTTAGGTGAAGCTTTCTTT.

The gene calls are TRBV5-6 and TRBJ1-2; D remains ambiguous. The CDR3 consists of 15 residues. Per germline, CDR1 SGHDT and CDR2 YYEEEE. V was shortened by 4 bases and J by 4 bases, with 17 bases between the two germline ends. For the CDR3, the DNA is TGTGCCAGCAGCCGTTATCTCGAGGAAGGCTATGGCTACACCTTC. As protein: CASSRYLEEGYGYTF.

The gene calls are TRBV15 and TRBJ2-7; 10 bases align to TRBD1. The CDR3 consists of 15 residues. Germline CDR1 reads LNHNV; CDR2 reads YYDKDF (reference sequence). V shed 6 bases, J shed 2 bases, and the junction held 7 bases outside the gene matches. In DNA form, the CDR3 reads TGTGCCACCAGGCGGGACAGGGGACGCCCCTACGAGCAGTACTTC. As protein: CATRRDRGRPYEQYF.

J is TRBJ1-1 and V is TRBV3-1 (or the pseudogene TRBV3-2); D might be TRBD1 (5 bases). V was shortened by 1 base and J by 5 bases, with 11 bases between the two germline ends. This CDR3 spans 14 amino acids. Germline CDR1 is LGHDT and CDR2 is YNNKEL (reference sequence). Here the CDR3 DNA reads TGTGCCAGCAGCCAAGCGACAGCATCTACTGAAGCTTTCTTT. The encoded protein is CASSQATASTEAFF.

The chain carries TRBV6-2 or TRBV6-3 and TRBJ2-7, with 7 bases lining up with TRBD1. The germline V gene encodes CDR1 MNHEY and CDR2 SVGEGT. J gave up 0 bases and V 2 bases, and 4 bases lay outside the gene matches. The CDR3 is made up of 15 amino acids. The CDR3 region is CASSYGTENSYEQYF. The CDR3 nucleotides read TGTGCCAGCAGTTACGGGACAGAGAACTCCTACGAGCAGTACTTC.

The chain combines TRBV3-1 (or the pseudogene TRBV3-2) with TRBJ2-7; 8 bases fit TRBD2. Germline loops: CDR1 LGHDT, CDR2 YNNKEL (reference sequence). The trim removed 1 base at V and 4 bases at J, leaving 9 bases unmatched. The CDR3 has 16 residues. CDR3 nucleotides: TGTGCCAGCAGCCAAGGAAAGCGGGAGAGAAGATACGAGCAGTACTTC. Translated, it gives CASSQGKRERRYEQYF.

The chain joins TRBV27 to TRBJ2-7; no clear D. Trimming removed 5 bases at V and 5 bases at J, with 16 bases between. The CDR3 runs 14 residues. The germline V gene encodes CDR1 MNHEY and CDR2 SMNVEV (reference sequence). The CDR3 loop reads CASSEYASVHEQYF. The CDR3 bases are TGTGCCAGCAGTGAATATGCAAGCGTCCACGAGCAGTACTTC.

The rearrangement joins TRBV19 to TRBJ2-2; maybe TRBD1 (5 bases). The V end lost 7 bases, the J end lost 4 bases, and 25 bases lay between the germline ends. Germline CDR1 LNHDA, CDR2 SQIVND (reference sequence). The CDR3 is 18 residues long. The CDR3 is CASTQPKGRNGFTGELFF. The CDR3 DNA sequence: TGTGCCAGTACCCAACCGAAGGGGCGCAATGGTTTCACCGGGGAGCTGTTTTTT. Full variable domain (rest looked up from reference TRBV19 and TRBJ2-2): DGGITQSPKYLFRKEGQNVTLSCEQNLNHDAMYWYRQDPGQGLRLIYYSQIVNDFQKGDIAEGYSVSREKKESFPLTVTSAQKNPTAFYLCASTQPKGRNGFTGELFFGEGSRLTVL.

The chain has TRBV4-2 and TRBJ2-6; no clear D gene. CDR1 and CDR2 from the germline V gene are LGHNA and YNFKEQ. V lost 3 bases and J 0 bases, leaving 6 bases between the germline ends. The CDR3 is 15 residues long. CDR3 amino acids: CASSQVLSGANVLTF. The CDR3 DNA reads as TGTGCCAGCAGCCAGGTTCTCTCTGGGGCCAACGTCCTGACTTTC.

The chain joins TRBV6-6 to TRBJ1-3, with a tentative D call TRBD1 (6 bases). Deletions cut 2 bases from V and 0 bases from J, with 11 bases between. Germline V gives CDR1 MNHNY, CDR2 SVGAGI (reference sequence). This CDR3 comprises 16 residues. For the CDR3, the DNA is TGTGCCAGCAGTTACAACAGGGTTATCTCTGGAAACACCATATATTTT. This translates into CASSYNRVISGNTIYF.

The V gene is TRBV28, the J gene TRBJ1-5; TRBD1 matches at 8 bases. The CDR3 runs 16 residues. Germline V gene lookup returns CDR1 MDHEN and CDR2 SYDVKM. V gave up 6 bases and J gave up 5 bases; unmatched junction bases: 12. The CDR3 sequence: CASRSPRQGSYQPQHF. The CDR3 DNA reads as TGTGCCAGCAGGTCACCAAGACAGGGGTCCTATCAGCCCCAGCATTTT. The variable domain in full, completed from reference TRBV28 and TRBJ1-5, reads DVKVTQSSRYLVKRTGEKVFLECVQDMDHENMFWYRQDPGLGLRLIYFSYDVKMKEKGDIPEGYSVSREKKERFSLILESASTNQTSMYLCASRSPRQGSYQPQHFGDGTRLSIL.

The rearrangement joins TRBV5-5 to TRBJ2-6; tentatively, D is TRBD1 (5 bases). Trimming took off 1 base at V and 4 bases at J, with 12 bases between the two ends. Germline CDR1 is SGHKS and CDR2 is YYEKEE (reference sequence). The length of the CDR3 is 16 residues. CDR3 region: CASSLTGKPGANVLTF. In DNA form, the CDR3 reads TGTGCCAGCAGCTTGACAGGCAAGCCCGGGGCCAACGTCCTGACTTTC.

The rearrangement joins TRBV29-1 to TRBJ2-3; possibly TRBD2 for D (6 bases). The CDR3 sequence is 13 residues long. V lost 5 bases, J lost 3 bases, and 12 bases lay in between. Germline values: CDR1 SQVTM, CDR2 ANQGSEA. Here the CDR3 DNA reads TGCAGCGTTTTAGGCGGGGTGACAGATACGCAGTATTTT. It translates to CSVLGGVTDTQYF.

The chain recombines TRBV4-1 with TRBJ1-1, with 9 bases fitting TRBD1. Per the germline V gene, CDR1 is MGHRA and CDR2 is YSYEKL. V shed 4 bases and J 0 bases; nucleotides not matched to a gene: 6. CDR3 length: 16 residues. The CDR3 here is CASSPQGAWMNTEAFF. DNA of the CDR3: TGCGCCAGCAGCCCACAGGGGGCCTGGATGAACACTGAAGCTTTCTTT.

The J gene is TRBJ1-1, the V gene TRBV11-2; D is unclear. Germline CDR1 reads SGHAT; CDR2 reads FQNNGV. The CDR3 is 13 amino acids. V shed 1 base and J shed 7 bases, with 10 bases lying between them. The CDR3 loop is CASSLVSGSEAFF. The CDR3 bases are TGTGCCAGCAGCTTAGTATCTGGGAGTGAAGCTTTCTTT.

The chain joins TRBV7-8 to TRBJ1-2, with a tentative D call TRBD1 (5 bases). Germline CDR1 SGHVS, CDR2 FQNEAQ. There are 16 residues in the CDR3. Trimming stripped 5 bases from V and 8 bases from J, with 24 bases between. This CDR3 is CASSLPLGAGGAGYTF. As DNA, the CDR3 is TGTGCCAGCAGCCTGCCTCTCGGGGCGGGGGGTGCGGGCTACACCTTC.